These T cell receptor beta chains were read from a single sample in a study of Ad26.COV2.S vaccination and SARS-CoV-2 variants. Data came from immunoSEQ multiplex PCR; TCRdb stores just in-frame clones and leaves some out. Of roughly 680,000 clones listed, around 92% are singletons. Material: peripheral blood, obtained in a trial of Ad26.COV2.S vaccine versus placebo. The receptor set was obtained from a person between 18 and 65 years old who received the Ad26.COV2.S COVID-19 vaccine or a placebo. The CDR3 runs from the conserved cysteine through the conserved F or W. The D gene is left open where the match is weak. Not all rows give a size; the values are once, few, many and, for expanded clones, a class.

clone size,CDR3 length,J gene,V gene,D gene,CDR3 protein,CDR3 DNA
NA,14,TRBJ2-7,TRBV9,NA,CASSVDFGNYEQYF,TGTGCCAGCAGCGTCGACTTTGGGAACTACGAGCAGTACTTC
once,14,TRBJ1-1,TRBV11-2,NA,CASSLGSPLTEAFF,TGTGCCAGCAGCTTAGGTTCTCCTCTCACTGAAGCTTTCTTT
NA,11,TRBJ2-7,TRBV5-4,NA,CASSSSSEQYF,TGTGCCAGCAGCTCCTCGAGCGAGCAGTACTTC
NA,14,TRBJ2-7,TRBV11-3,NA,CASSLDGNSYEQYF,TGTGCCAGCAGCTTAGACGGGAACAGCTACGAGCAGTACTTC
NA,19,TRBJ1-2,TRBV28,TRBD1,CASSLFRTGSSSRSYGYTF,TGTGCCAGCAGTTTATTTCGGACAGGGTCCTCCTCAAGGAGCTATGGCTACACCTTC
once,17,TRBJ2-3,TRBV3-1/TRBV3-2,NA,CASSPRVQVTGTDTQYF,TGTGCCAGCAGCCCCCGGGTACAGGTAACAGGTACAGATACGCAGTATTTT
NA,13,TRBJ2-5,TRBV6-6,NA,CASSIQDQETQYF,TGTGCCAGCAGTATACAGGATCAAGAGACCCAGTACTTC
few,14,TRBJ1-5,TRBV30,NA,CAWSDPRGYQPQHF,TGTGCCTGGAGTGACCCGCGGGGCTATCAGCCCCAGCATTTT
NA,12,TRBJ2-1,TRBV18,NA,CASSDKLNEQFF,TGTGCCAGCTCGGACAAACTCAATGAGCAGTTCTTC
NA,15,TRBJ2-3,TRBV15,NA,CATSRVGDYFSTQYF,TGTGCCACCAGCAGAGTCGGAGACTACTTTTCTACGCAGTATTTT
NA,18,TRBJ2-1,TRBV21-1,NA,CASSKEGTSGGSYNEQFF,TGTGCCAGCAGCAAAGAAGGAACTAGCGGAGGCTCCTACAATGAGCAGTTCTTC
NA,15,TRBJ2-5,TRBV2,TRBD1,CASSDGQGSWETQYF,TGTGCCAGCAGTGATGGACAGGGCAGTTGGGAGACCCAGTACTTC
NA,16,TRBJ1-2,TRBV4-2,TRBD1,CASSQDPTGGNYGYTF,TGTGCCAGCAGCCAAGACCCCACAGGGGGCAACTATGGCTACACCTTC
NA,15,TRBJ1-4,TRBV2,TRBD1,CASSEMGTGGEKLFF,TGTGCCAGCAGTGAAATGGGGACAGGGGGCGAAAAACTGTTTTTT
NA,16,TRBJ1-1,TRBV9,TRBD1,CASSVEGRGLGTEAFF,TGTGCCAGCAGCGTAGAAGGTAGGGGGCTGGGCACTGAAGCTTTCTTT
NA,14,TRBJ1-2,TRBV6-5,NA,CASSSRGTPYGYTF,TGTGCCAGCAGTAGCCGGGGGACACCTTATGGCTACACCTTC
NA,14,TRBJ2-1,TRBV18,NA,CASSVPGLHNEQFF,TGTGCCAGCTCAGTTCCGGGACTCCACAATGAGCAGTTCTTC
NA,15,TRBJ2-1,TRBV5-1,TRBD2,CASSLGTSGLNEQFF,TGCGCCAGCAGCCTAGGGACTAGCGGGTTAAATGAGCAGTTCTTC
NA,15,TRBJ2-2,TRBV9,TRBD1,CASSSQGADTGELFF,TGTGCCAGCTCTTCACAGGGGGCGGACACCGGGGAGCTGTTTTTT
NA,14,TRBJ2-7,TRBV2,NA,CATLDRANTYEQYF,TGTGCCACTCTGGACAGAGCTAATACCTACGAGCAGTACTTC
NA,13,TRBJ2-7,TRBV27,NA,CASSTTGSHEQYF,TGTGCCAGCAGTACAACAGGGTCCCACGAGCAGTACTTC
once,15,TRBJ2-1,TRBV7-3,TRBD1,CASSFRDRGFNEQFF,TGTGCCAGCAGCTTCCGGGACAGGGGTTTCAATGAGCAGTTCTTC
NA,13,TRBJ1-4,TRBV30,NA,CAGRTAQDEKLFF,TGTGCCGGAAGGACGGCCCAAGATGAAAAACTGTTTTTT
NA,13,TRBJ1-5,TRBV6-2/TRBV6-3,NA,CASSWRGSQPQHF,TGTGCCAGCAGTTGGCGAGGGAGTCAGCCCCAGCATTTT
NA,15,TRBJ1-3,TRBV5-1,NA,CASSRGDATGNTIYF,TGCGCCAGCAGCCGAGGGGACGCGACAGGAAACACCATATATTTT
NA,13,TRBJ2-5,TRBV12-3/TRBV12-4,NA,CASSLSGEETQYF,TGTGCCAGCAGTCTAAGTGGCGAGGAGACCCAGTACTTC
NA,12,TRBJ1-1,TRBV7-9,NA,CASSLVIPEAFF,TGTGCCAGCAGCTTAGTTATTCCTGAAGCTTTCTTT
NA,19,TRBJ1-6,TRBV27,NA,CASRGGPGTLSSYNSPLHF,TGTGCCAGCAGGGGGGGGCCCGGGACTCTAAGCTCCTATAATTCACCCCTCCACTTT
NA,13,TRBJ2-2,TRBV7-9,TRBD1,CASRPTGSGELFF,TGTGCCAGCAGGCCGACAGGGTCCGGGGAGCTGTTTTTT
NA,15,TRBJ1-1,TRBV4-3,NA,CASSQDPFMNTEAFF,TGCGCCAGCAGCCAAGATCCCTTTATGAACACTGAAGCTTTCTTT
NA,15,TRBJ1-6,TRBV11-1,NA,CASSSEVGGNSPLHF,TGTGCCAGCAGCTCCGAAGTAGGGGGGAATTCACCCCTCCACTTT
NA,13,TRBJ1-5,TRBV11-2,NA,CASSLDRDQPQHF,TGTGCCAGCAGCTTAGACAGGGACCAGCCCCAGCATTTT
NA,14,TRBJ1-5,TRBV10-3,NA,CAISEANSNQPQHF,TGTGCCATCAGTGAGGCTAATAGCAATCAGCCCCAGCATTTT
NA,15,TRBJ2-1,TRBV5-1,TRBD2,CASSLPSGNYNEQFF,TGCGCCAGCAGCTTGCCTAGCGGGAACTACAATGAGCAGTTCTTC
NA,15,TRBJ2-5,TRBV7-7,NA,CASSLGPGRSETQYF,TGTGCCAGCAGCTTAGGGCCGGGGCGATCCGAGACCCAGTACTTC
NA,12,TRBJ1-3,TRBV10-3,NA,CAILGLRNTIYF,TGTGCCATCTTGGGTTTAAGAAACACCATATATTTT
NA,15,TRBJ1-3,TRBV5-1,TRBD1,CASSDDRAGGNTIYF,TGCGCCAGCAGCGACGACAGGGCGGGAGGAAACACCATATATTTT
NA,15,TRBJ2-1,TRBV4-3,NA,CASSKSSLSYNEQFF,TGCGCCAGCAGCAAATCCAGCCTCTCCTACAATGAGCAGTTCTTC
few,14,TRBJ2-7,TRBV6-4,NA,CASSEKDGSYEQYF,TGTGCCAGCAGTGAAAAGGATGGCTCCTACGAGCAGTACTTC
NA,11,TRBJ1-2,TRBV20-1,NA,CSAKGRVGYTF,TGCAGTGCTAAGGGAAGGGTTGGCTACACCTTC
NA,19,TRBJ1-5,TRBV11-3,NA,CASSRIFPGEVWCNQPQHF,TGTGCCAGCAGCCGGATTTTCCCAGGGGAGGTTTGGTGCAATCAGCCCCAGCATTTT
NA,10,TRBJ2-1,TRBV30,NA,CAWVYNEQFF,TGTGCCTGGGTGTACAATGAGCAGTTCTTC
NA,16,TRBJ1-3,TRBV5-6,NA,CASSLGPTNSGNTIYF,TGTGCCAGCAGCTTGGGGCCTACGAACTCTGGAAACACCATATATTTT
NA,14,TRBJ2-7,TRBV5-4,NA,CASSLDLSSYEQYF,TGTGCCAGCAGCTTGGATCTTTCTTCCTACGAGCAGTACTTC
once,13,TRBJ1-1,TRBV7-8,NA,CASSLQMNTEAFF,TGTGCCAGCAGCTTGCAGATGAACACTGAAGCTTTCTTT
once,15,TRBJ1-1,TRBV7-2,NA,CATKAAGTVNTEAFF,TGTGCCACCAAAGCGGCCGGGACGGTGAACACTGAAGCTTTCTTT
few,15,TRBJ1-4,TRBV6-5,NA,CASSYSGATNEKLFF,TGTGCCAGCAGTTACTCGGGGGCAACTAATGAAAAACTGTTTTTT
NA,15,TRBJ1-2,TRBV4-2,NA,CASSSWGTLNYGYTF,TGTGCCAGCAGCTCCTGGGGGACCCTTAACTATGGCTACACCTTC
NA,12,TRBJ2-7,TRBV6-2/TRBV6-3,NA,CASSYPLWGQYF,TGTGCCAGCAGTTACCCTTTGTGGGGTCAGTACTTC